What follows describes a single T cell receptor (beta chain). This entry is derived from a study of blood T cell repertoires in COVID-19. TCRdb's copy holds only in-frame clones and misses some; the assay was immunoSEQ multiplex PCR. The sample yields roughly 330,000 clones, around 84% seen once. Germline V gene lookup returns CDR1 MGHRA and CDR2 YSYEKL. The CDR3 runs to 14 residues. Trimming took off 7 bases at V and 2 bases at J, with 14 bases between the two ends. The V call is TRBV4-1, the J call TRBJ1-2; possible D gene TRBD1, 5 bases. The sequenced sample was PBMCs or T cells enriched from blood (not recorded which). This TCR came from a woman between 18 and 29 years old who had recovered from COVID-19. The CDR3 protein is CASKKPGKNYGYTF. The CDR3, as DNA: TGCGCCAGCAAGAAGCCAGGGAAAAACTATGGCTACACCTTC.